The 12 T cell receptor beta chains reported below all come from one sample, sequenced in a study of cytomegalovirus exposure and HLA in healthy donors (dated by TCRdb to about 2017). The library relied on the immunoSEQ multiplex PCR assay. The multiplex PCR relied on a mix of 60 forward primers for TCR Vbeta segments and 13 reverse primers for TCR Jbeta segments. TCRdb re-hosts the immuneACCESS table, in-frame sequences only. Its copies lack some clones; in the studies checked, an unresolved V gene accounts for under half of them, and the cause for the rest is not known. The sample contains 100,000 to 120,000 clones, around 70% of them found a single time. Under 1.5% of the sample rests with the top ten. Material: PBMCs. The receptors were gathered from a man between 40 and 49 years old in good health and CMV-seronegative.

The chain carries TRBV7-7 and TRBJ2-1; 7 bases line up with TRBD2. The CDR3 covers 16 residues. Germline loops: CDR1 SSHAT, CDR2 FNYEAQ (reference sequence). The V segment lost 5 bases and the J segment 0 bases; nucleotides outside the gene matches: 7. The CDR3 here is CASSQELASSYNEQFF. For the CDR3, the DNA is TGTGCCAGCAGCCAAGAACTAGCGTCCTCCTACAATGAGCAGTTCTTC. Based on the CDR3 plus reference TRBV7-7 and TRBJ2-1, the full variable domain is GAGVSQSPRYKVTKRGQDVTLRCDPISSHATLYWYQQALGQGPEFLTYFNYEAQPDKSGLPSDRFSAERPEGSISTLTIQRTEQRDSAMYRCASSQELASSYNEQFFGPGTRLTVL.

The DNA of the CDR3 is TGCAGTGCCCTCGGAGCCTACGAGCAGTACTTC. Its protein is CSALGAYEQYF. This chain connects TRBV20-1 to TRBJ2-7, with unresolved D. V was cut by 6 bases and J by 2 bases, with 8 bases left in between. CDR1 and CDR2 (germline): DFQATT, SNEGSKA (reference sequence). The CDR3 contains 11 residues.

The chain has TRBV28 and TRBJ2-1, with a possible D match to TRBD2 (6 bases). This CDR3 region has 10 residues. The V gene lost 9 bases and the J gene lost 9 bases, with 9 bases spanning the gap. Germline CDR1 is MDHEN and CDR2 is SYDVKM. This CDR3 is CAREGFEQFF. In DNA, the CDR3 is TGTGCCAGGGAGGGGTTTGAGCAGTTCTTC.

The V call is TRBV7-9, the J call TRBJ2-3; 12 bases are a match to TRBD2. This CDR3 is built from 17 residues. CDR1 is SEHNR, CDR2 FQNEAQ, per germline (reference sequence). J gave up 1 base and V 7 bases, and 9 bases lay outside the gene matches. The CDR3 reads CASIGLAGGRRTDTQYF. The DNA of the CDR3 is TGTGCCAGCATAGGGCTAGCGGGGGGGCGGCGCACAGATACGCAGTATTTT.

The chain uses TRBV7-3 and TRBJ2-5, with a possible D match to TRBD2 (7 bases). CDR3 size: 14 residues. The germline V gene encodes CDR1 SGHTA and CDR2 FQGTGA. Trimming cost V 3 bases and J 2 bases, with 10 bases left between them. CDR3 coding DNA: TGTGCCAGCAGCTTCGGGGGGCCACAAGAGACCCAGTACTTC. This translates into CASSFGGPQETQYF.

The CDR3 nucleotides read TGCGCCAGCAGCCAAGAGTTAGCCCGCCGGGGGACTGAAGCTTTCTTT. Translating it yields CASSQELARRGTEAFF. The rearrangement joins TRBV4-1 to TRBJ1-1; TRBD1 is a possible D gene (5 bases). Germline assignment: CDR1 MGHRA and CDR2 YSYEKL. This CDR3 contains 16 residues. The V end lost 0 bases, the J end lost 5 bases, and 16 bases lay between the germline ends.

The rearrangement joins TRBV28 to TRBJ2-5, with D maybe TRBD2 (6 bases). The CDR3 totals 15 residues. V lost 5 bases to trimming and J lost 4 bases, with 17 bases between them. CDR1 is MDHEN and CDR2 is SYDVKM in the germline V gene. In DNA, the CDR3 is TGTGCCAGCAGTCCCACAGGTGGCGGGGTAGAGACCCAGTACTTC. Translating it yields CASSPTGGGVETQYF. Full variable domain (rest looked up from reference TRBV28 and TRBJ2-5): DVKVTQSSRYLVKRTGEKVFLECVQDMDHENMFWYRQDPGLGLRLIYFSYDVKMKEKGDIPEGYSVSREKKERFSLILESASTNQTSMYLCASSPTGGGVETQYFGPGTRLLVL.

The chain joins TRBV27 to TRBJ1-2; D may be TRBD1 (6 bases). Germline V gene sequence: CDR1 MNHEY, CDR2 SMNVEV (reference sequence). This CDR3 has 15 amino acids. V was clipped by 5 bases and J by 0 bases, with 13 bases between them. The CDR3 spells CASSGDRSPNYGYTF. The CDR3 DNA sequence: TGTGCCAGCAGTGGTGACAGGTCGCCTAACTATGGCTACACCTTC.

This clone was seen only a few times. The chain has TRBV27 and TRBJ2-1; D possibly corresponds to TRBD1 (8 bases). This CDR3 region has 14 residues. The V end was cut by 6 bases, the J end by 7 bases, with 16 bases between. Germline V gives CDR1 MNHEY, CDR2 SMNVEV (reference sequence). CDR3 DNA: TGTGCCAGCAGAAGGACAGGGAGGGGGAATGAGCAGTTCTTC. Protein: CASRRTGRGNEQFF.

This clone occurred once. The chain carries TRBV30 and TRBJ2-7, with a tentative D call TRBD1 (5 bases). This CDR3 is built from 14 residues. Germline CDR1 and CDR2: GTSNPN and SVGIG (reference sequence). V lost 0 bases to trimming and J lost 5 bases, with 14 bases between them. CDR3 amino acids: CAWSVGTGPNEQYF. The CDR3 DNA is TGTGCCTGGAGTGTAGGAACAGGCCCTAACGAGCAGTACTTC. Based on the CDR3 plus reference TRBV30 and TRBJ2-7, the full variable domain is SQTIHQWPATLVQPVGSPLSLECTVEGTSNPNLYWYRQAAGRGLQLLFYSVGIGQISSEVPQNLSASRPQDRQFILSSKKLLLSDSGFYLCAWSVGTGPNEQYFGPGTRLTVT.

This clone was seen a handful of times. The chain employs TRBV5-6 and TRBJ1-1, with D hard to call. Deletions cut 0 bases from V and 4 bases from J, with 13 bases between. This CDR3 has 15 amino acids. The germline V gene encodes CDR1 SGHDT and CDR2 YYEEEE. The CDR3 bases are TGTGCCAGCAGCTTGGGAGTGGAGGGATCCACTGAAGCTTTCTTT. Its translation: CASSLGVEGSTEAFF.

The V and J genes are TRBV7-6 and TRBJ2-3, with 10 bases aligning to TRBD2. Germline CDR1 SGHVS, CDR2 FNYEAQ. The V and J ends lost 1 base and 4 bases, in that order; junction bases with no gene match: 5. The CDR3 is 16 amino acids. The CDR3 spells CASSLGGSGRSDTQYF. CDR3 in DNA: TGTGCCAGCAGCTTAGGGGGTAGCGGGAGGTCAGATACGCAGTATTTT.